This record looks at one T cell receptor (beta chain) sequence and its context. CDR3 length: 15 residues. CDR1 and CDR2 (germline): SNHLY, FYNNEI. J was trimmed by 7 bases and V by 2 bases; bases with no gene match: 5. This sample is drawn from a study of blood T cell repertoires in COVID-19. Study-wide context: Researchers got acute and convalescent COVID-19 samples from the United States, Italy and Spain. T cells, B-cell-depleted T cells, or PBMCs supplied cDNA or gDNA.

Per the original data handling: From reference gene primer amplification, estimates of nucleated cell counts were derived. Data came from immunoSEQ multiplex PCR; TCRdb stores just in-frame clones and leaves some out. V, J and clone size are those of that table, while D and trimming were read from the DNA. The sample gives roughly 250,000 clones, around 82% of which show up once; around 7.8% is in the top ten. Sequenced input: peripheral blood. This sequence originates from a human donor in a cohort sampled during active COVID-19. This chain connects TRBV2 to TRBJ2-1; 10 bases line up with TRBD1. The CDR3 nucleotides read TGTGCCAGCAGTGAACGACAGGGGGCGGGAAATGAGCAGTTCTTC. Encoded protein: CASSERQGAGNEQFF. The variable domain in full, completed from reference TRBV2 and TRBJ2-1, reads EPEVTQTPSHQVTQMGQEVILRCVPISNHLYFYWYRQILGQKVEFLVSFYNNEISEKSEIFDDQFSVERPDGSNFTLKIRSTKLEDSAMYFCASSERQGAGNEQFFGPGTRLTVL.